This TCR beta chain was documented in a study of untreated major depressive disorder. Germline V gives CDR1 MDHEN, CDR2 SYDVKM. V was clipped by 6 bases and J by 2 bases; unmatched bases: 12. This CDR3 has 18 amino acids. The method was immunoSEQ multiplex PCR; TCRdb's version includes in-frame clones alone and lacks a portion of them. Of about 21,000 clones listed, 85% to 90% were seen once; the top ten hold 0.45% to 0.6%. The origin of this receptor is a woman between 40 and 55 years old in good health. The sample taken for sequencing was CD4+ T cells from PBMCs. V gene TRBV28 combines with J gene TRBJ2-7; 14 nucleotides agree with TRBD2. CDR3 sequence reads: CASRGRGTSGSRAYEQYF. The CDR3 region has the DNA TGTGCCAGCAGGGGGAGAGGGACTAGCGGGAGCCGGGCCTACGAGCAGTACTTC.